A single sample gave rise to the 2 T cell receptor beta chains below, sequenced in a study of T-cell memory formation after mild COVID-19. MiXCR, applied by TCRdb to the 5' RACE reads, yields one record per CDR3 protein. In the table there are about 250,000 distinct CDR3 sequences, about 16% of which are singletons. The sequencing sample was made of PBMCs or a T cell subset sorted from them (not recorded which). These receptors were collected from an adult woman who had mild COVID-19 (a few samples of this study predate the infection). Cell type and time point are not known.

V is TRBV9 and J is TRBJ1-5; the D is unclear. V was pared by 1 base and J by 4 bases, with 9 bases between. The CDR3 loop spans 14 amino acids. CDR1 and CDR2 from the germline V gene are SGDLS and YYNGEE. CDR3 bases: TGTGCCAGCAGCGTATATCCGGGAAATCAGCCCCAGCATTTT. Amino acids: CASSVYPGNQPQHF.

This clonotype has only a few counts. The rearrangement links TRBV27 to TRBJ2-1; tentatively, D is TRBD2 (7 bases). This CDR3 has 14 amino acids. In germline, CDR1 is MNHEY, CDR2 SMNVEV (reference sequence). Trimming took off 5 bases at V and 12 bases at J, with 20 bases between the two ends. The chain's CDR3 is CASSRQAGAIGQFF. CDR3 in DNA: TGTGCCAGCAGTCGACAGGCGGGGGCCATAGGGCAGTTCTTC.